This T cell receptor (beta chain) emerged from a study of cytomegalovirus exposure and HLA in healthy donors. Study-wide results and caveats: According to the study, 180 or so TCR beta chains were cytomegalovirus-associated. The likely explanation for a cluster of highly shared sequence variants was sequencing artifact. Several V segments, TRBV6-2 and TRBV6-3 among them, could not be told apart and were dropped.

The CDR3 has 12 amino acids. V lost 0 bases to trimming and J lost 7 bases, with 5 bases between them. Germline values: CDR1 SGDLS, CDR2 YYNGEE. It was with 60 Vbeta and 13 Jbeta primers that the PCR ran. Profiling relied on immunoSEQ multiplex PCR, and the TCRdb table lists in-frame clones only, not all of them. The sample has 110,000 or so clones; about 78% are singletons. This clone appeared a single time. Its antigen is as yet unknown. The sample contains more than one DNA sequence encoding this CDR3. Input material: PBMCs. The origin of this receptor is a woman aged 30 to 39 in good health and CMV-seropositive. The chain joins TRBV9 to TRBJ2-1; D unclear. This chain's CDR3 is CASSVGQNEQFF. The CDR3 DNA follows: TGTGCCAGCAGCGTAGGTCAAAATGAGCAGTTCTTC.